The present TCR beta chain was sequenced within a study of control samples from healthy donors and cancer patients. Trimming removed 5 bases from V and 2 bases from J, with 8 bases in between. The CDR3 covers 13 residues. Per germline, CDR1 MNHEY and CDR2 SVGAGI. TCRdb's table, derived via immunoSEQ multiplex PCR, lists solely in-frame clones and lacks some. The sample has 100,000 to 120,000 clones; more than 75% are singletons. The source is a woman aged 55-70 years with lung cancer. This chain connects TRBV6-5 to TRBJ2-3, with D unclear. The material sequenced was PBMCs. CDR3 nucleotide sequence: TGTGCCAGCAGTATACGCCTCACAGATACGCAGTATTTT. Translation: CASSIRLTDTQYF.